This T cell receptor (beta chain) was identified during a study of T cell responses to AZD1222 COVID-19 vaccine. Measured with immunoSEQ multiplex PCR; TCRdb has only the in-frame clones, and not every one. Among about 170,000 clones listed, roughly 92% were seen once. The CDR3 has 18 residues. For this clone: Its specificity is not known.

General study results and limits: At study baseline, merely more than 5 AZD1222 recipients were seropositive. Donor demographics were predominantly white British with a female majority; clonal diversity may be underestimated. None of the repertoires were sampled until the peak T cell response had passed. Unmutated variant regions are reportedly the target of nearly half of TCRs that are spike-specific.

The V and J genes are TRBV21-1 and TRBJ1-4. TRBV21-1 is tagged as a pseudogene. The sample was peripheral blood, taken on day 0 of AZD1222 vaccination. This sequence originates from an adult in good health. The CDR3 spells CASSKGEGQKATNEKLFF. DNA for the CDR3: TGTGCCAGCAGCAAAGGGGAGGGACAAAAAGCAACTAATGAAAAACTGTTTTTT.